This TCR beta chain was identified during a study of breast tumors, draining lymph nodes, adjacent tissues (dated by TCRdb to the mid-2010s). For the wider study: Breast cancer patients provided tumor, adjacent nontumor tissue and axillary lymph nodes, and the study compared the TCR beta repertoires across these three sources. In human breast cancer, the study set out to assess how tumor, surrounding tissue and draining lymph node repertoires relate to one another and whether T cells might be exchanged between them.

The instrument was an Illumina HiSeq 2000. TCR beta chain libraries were generated through multiplex PCR amplification. The amplified TCR beta chain products were analyzed by high-throughput sequencing. TCRdb's own reprocessing of the public reads used fastp at Q25 and MiXCR and kept productive beta chains. CDR3 protein duplicates are merged, each entry listing the most common genes and DNA. This sample has fewer than 200,000 distinct CDR3 sequences in its table, and about 33% of those were observed once. 3.5% to 4.5% of the sample goes to the ten largest clones. There are 18 amino acids in the CDR3, from cysteine to phenylalanine inclusive. The DNA shown is the 54-base CDR3, in frame from base 1. Per the germline V gene, MNHEY is the CDR1 and SVGEGT is the CDR2. V loses 5 bases at its end and J loses 2 bases; junction bases beyond the gene matches: 8. Lymph node samples came from the axillary draining lymph nodes of breast cancer patients.

Overall study results and their limits: Tumor T-cell repertoires showed less diversity than lymph node repertoires and more diversity than nontumor tissue repertoires, and tumor T-cell repertoires showed preferential V and J gene usage. In luminal-like breast cancer, tumor and nontumor tissue repertoires resembled each other significantly more than in basal-like breast cancer. The data were considered consistent with most tumor T cells being derived from the lymph node and subsequently expanding within tumor tissue. The conclusion that tumor T cells originate in lymph nodes was presented as consistent with a hypothesis rather than as directly demonstrated.

In its sample, this clonotype was seen a few times. The antigen it binds to is not known. No base quality information exists; no much larger clone differs at one position. Sequenced input: axillary lymph node tissue. The V and J genes are TRBV6-2 or TRBV6-3 and TRBJ2-3; 15 of the junction bases match TRBD2. This TCR came from a female donor with breast cancer. Some clones in this sample may be carry-over from other donors' samples. The nucleotides are TGTGCCAGCAGTCACCCAGGACTAGCGGGAGGGCCCACAGATACGCAGTATTTT. The encoded protein is CASSHPGLAGGPTDTQYF.